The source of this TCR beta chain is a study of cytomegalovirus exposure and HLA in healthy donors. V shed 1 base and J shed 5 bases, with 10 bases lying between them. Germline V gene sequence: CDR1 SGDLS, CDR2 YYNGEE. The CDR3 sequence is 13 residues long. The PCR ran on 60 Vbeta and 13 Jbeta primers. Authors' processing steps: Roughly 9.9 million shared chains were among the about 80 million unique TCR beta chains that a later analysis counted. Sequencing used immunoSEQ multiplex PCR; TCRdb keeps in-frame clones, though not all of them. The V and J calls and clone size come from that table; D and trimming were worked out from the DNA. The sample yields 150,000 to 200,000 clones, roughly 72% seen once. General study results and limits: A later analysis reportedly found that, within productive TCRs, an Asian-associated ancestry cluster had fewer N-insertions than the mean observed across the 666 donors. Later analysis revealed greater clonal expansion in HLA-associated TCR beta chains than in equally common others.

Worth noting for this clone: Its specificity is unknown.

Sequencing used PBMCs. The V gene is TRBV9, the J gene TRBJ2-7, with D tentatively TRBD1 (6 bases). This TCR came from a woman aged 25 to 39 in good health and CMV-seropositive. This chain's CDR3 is CASSVTGRNEQYF. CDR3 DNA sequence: TGTGCCAGCAGCGTAACAGGGAGAAACGAGCAGTACTTC. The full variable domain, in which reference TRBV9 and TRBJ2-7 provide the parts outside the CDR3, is DSGVTQTPKHLITATGQRVTLRCSPRSGDLSVYWYQQSLDQGLQFLIQYYNGEERAKGNILERFSAQQFPDLHSELNLSSLELGDSALYFCASSVTGRNEQYFGPGTRLTVT.